The 15 T cell receptor beta chains listed next were all sequenced from one sample in a study of low-dose radiotherapy and immunotherapy resistance in tumors. Stated time point: before trial treatment. TRAV- and TRBV-specific primers, spanning alpha and beta chains, primed first-strand cDNA. A constant-region primer paired with the V-primer adapter amplified TCRs over approximately 19 PCR cycles. TCRdb recomputed calls from the reads with MiXCR, one row per CDR3 protein. Here the sample spans approximately 70,000 distinct CDR3 sequences, around a third being singletons. This sample comprised PBMCs, obtained before treatment. These receptors originate from a female donor with ovarian cancer.

In regard to this clonotype: A far larger clone is a single base away, which makes a read error likely. The chain carries TRBV5-1 and TRBJ2-1; tentatively, D is TRBD1 (6 bases). The CDR3 loop spans 15 amino acids. The germline CDR1 and CDR2 sequences are SGHRS and YFSETQ. V gave up 4 bases and J gave up 10 bases, with 21 bases separating them. CDR3 nucleotides: TGCGCCAGCAGCCTTACAGGGTCGTACTCCTACGAGCAGTTCTTC. This codes for CASSLTGSYSYEQFF.

This chain links TRBV11-1 with TRBJ2-1; 9 bases line up with TRBD1. This CDR3 has 15 amino acids. Germline values: CDR1 SGHAT, CDR2 FQDESV (reference sequence). With V trimmed by 2 bases and J by 4 bases, 3 bases remained unmatched. CDR3 nucleotide sequence: TGTGCCAGCAGCTTAATGGGGACAGGGTACAATGAGCAGTTCTTC. Translation: CASSLMGTGYNEQFF.

This clonotype has at least ten counts. The V and J genes are TRBV7-2 and TRBJ2-1; 11 positions match TRBD2. The length of the CDR3 is 17 residues. The ends lost 5 bases at V and 5 bases at J; junction bases unmatched: 11. Germline V gene data show CDR1 as SGHTA and CDR2 as FQGNSA. This CDR3 is CASSPSLAGGFNNEQFF. DNA for the CDR3: TGTGCCAGCAGCCCTAGTTTAGCGGGAGGGTTCAACAATGAGCAGTTCTTC. Together with reference TRBV7-2 and TRBJ2-1, the CDR3 gives the full variable domain: GAGVSQSPSNKVTEKGKDVELRCDPISGHTALYWYRQSLGQGLEFLIYFQGNSAPDKSGLPSDRFSAERTGGSVSTLTIQRTQQEDSAVYLCASSPSLAGGFNNEQFFGPGTRLTVL.

The table lists this clonotype with a count of one. V is TRBV9 and J is TRBJ2-5, with TRBD1 identical over 9 bases. The CDR3 contains 14 residues. CDR1 and CDR2 from the germline V gene are SGDLS and YYNGEE. After removal of 5 bases from V and 5 bases from J, the junction contained 7 bases not matched to a gene. The CDR3 coding sequence is TGTGCCAGCAGTCAACAGGGGGCTGGGGAGACCCAGTACTTC. It translates to CASSQQGAGETQYF.

This clonotype was seen at least ten times. This CDR3 reads CASSRTSGGHREQFF. CDR3 nucleotides: TGTGCCAGCAGCCGGACTAGCGGGGGGCATCGTGAGCAGTTCTTC. The genes are TRBV14 and TRBJ2-1; 14 bases fit TRBD2. The V gene's germline CDR1 is SGHDN and CDR2 FVKESK. After removal of 4 bases from V and 9 bases from J, the junction contained 5 bases not matched to a gene. The CDR3 is made up of 15 amino acids. Complete variable domain (other parts from reference TRBV14 and TRBJ2-1): EAGVTQFPSHSVIEKGQTVTLRCDPISGHDNLYWYRRVMGKEIKFLLHFVKESKQDESGMPNNRFLAERTGGTYSTLKVQPAELEDSGVYFCASSRTSGGHREQFFGPGTRLTVL.

CDR3 bases: TGTGCCAGCAGTTACGACAGTAACTATGGCTACACCTTC. This translates into CASSYDSNYGYTF. The V and J genes are TRBV6-5 and TRBJ1-2; weak D call: TRBD1 (5 bases). V lost 2 bases and J lost 1, with 5 bases in between. CDR1 is MNHEY and CDR2 is SVGAGI in the germline V gene. This CDR3 has 13 amino acids.

The rearrangement joins TRBV7-6 to TRBJ2-4; 7 bases match TRBD2. This CDR3 is built from 16 residues. The germline gives CDR1 SGHVS, CDR2 FNYEAQ. Germline trimming cut 6 bases from V and 1 base from J; bases unmatched to any gene: 9. The CDR3, as DNA: TGTGCCAGCAGTGCCCTCGGGGGGACGGCCAAAAACATTCAGTACTTC. As protein: CASSALGGTAKNIQYF.

The table lists this clonotype with many counts. The chain combines TRBV7-8 with TRBJ1-1; possible D gene TRBD1, 5 bases. Germline lookup yields CDR1 SGHVS and CDR2 FQNEAQ. The V gene lost 5 bases and the J gene lost 2 bases, with 21 bases spanning the gap. The CDR3 is 17 residues long. The CDR3 loop reads CASSLTGDRDGNTEAFF. DNA of the CDR3: TGTGCCAGCAGCCTAACCGGAGACCGGGACGGCAACACTGAAGCTTTCTTT.

A word on this clonotype: A far larger clone lies a single base away; this is likely a read error. This chain links TRBV7-2 with TRBJ2-3; D is ambiguous. Germline loops: CDR1 SGHTA, CDR2 FQGNSA. CDR3 size: 15 residues. V was cut by 8 bases and J by 0 bases, with 15 bases left in between. CDR3 protein: CASVPWTLSTDTQYF. The CDR3 nucleotides are TGTGCCAGCGTCCCTTGGACGCTGAGCACAGATACGCAGTATTTT.

This rearrangement joins TRBV6-6 to TRBJ2-7; TRBD2 matches 10 bases. V lost 2 bases and J lost 5; bases outside the gene matches: 9. The CDR3 consists of 16 residues. Germline values: CDR1 MNHNY, CDR2 SVGAGI (reference sequence). The CDR3 sequence: CASSYMASSGSNEQYF. Written as DNA, the CDR3 is TGTGCCAGCAGTTACATGGCGTCTAGCGGGAGTAACGAGCAGTACTTC.

This clonotype was seen at least ten times. Given a much more abundant clone one base away, this may be a read error. The chain has TRBV11-2 and TRBJ1-5, with 10 bases that match TRBD1. V dropped 3 bases and J dropped 3; count of bases not matched to a gene: 2. The CDR3 spans 15 residues. Germline V gives CDR1 SGHAT, CDR2 FQNNGV. The CDR3 coding sequence is TGTGCCAGCAGCTTCGGGACAGGGGACAATCAGCCCCAGCATTTT. Residues: CASSFGTGDNQPQHF.

V gene TRBV3-1 combines with J gene TRBJ1-1, with 7 bases identical to TRBD1. J lost 4 bases, V lost 1 base, and 3 bases had no gene match. Germline CDR1 reads LGHDT; CDR2 reads YNNKEL (reference sequence). The CDR3 runs to 14 residues. The CDR3, as DNA: TGTGCCAGCAGCCAAGTTGCAGGGGGCACTGAAGCTTTCTTT. This gives the protein CASSQVAGGTEAFF.

The V and J genes are TRBV2 and TRBJ2-7; no firm D call. Germline CDR1 SNHLY, CDR2 FYNNEI. The CDR3 spans 13 residues. The ends were cut back, 7 bases at V and 0 bases at J, with 10 bases in the middle. Written as DNA, the CDR3 is TGTGCCAGCACCGAACAGACCTCCTACGAGCAGTACTTC. Translated: CASTEQTSYEQYF.

This clonotype has a count of ten or more. This CDR3 reads CASSQDLGFREQYF. The CDR3 bases are TGTGCCAGCAGCCAAGATCTCGGGTTTAGAGAGCAGTACTTC. The rearrangement links TRBV14 to TRBJ2-7; unclear D gene. The CDR3 is 14 amino acids. Germline CDR1 SGHDN, CDR2 FVKESK. The V end lost 0 bases, the J end lost 7 bases, and 13 bases lay between the germline ends.

The J gene is TRBJ2-1, the V gene TRBV5-1, with 10 nucleotides matching TRBD2. V lost 0 bases and J lost 5; bases outside the gene matches: 2. This CDR3 is built from 15 residues. CDR1 SGHRS and CDR2 YFSETQ come from the germline V gene. The CDR3 sequence is CASSLESGGDNEQFF. The CDR3 DNA reads TGCGCCAGCAGCTTGGAGAGCGGGGGGGACAATGAGCAGTTCTTC.